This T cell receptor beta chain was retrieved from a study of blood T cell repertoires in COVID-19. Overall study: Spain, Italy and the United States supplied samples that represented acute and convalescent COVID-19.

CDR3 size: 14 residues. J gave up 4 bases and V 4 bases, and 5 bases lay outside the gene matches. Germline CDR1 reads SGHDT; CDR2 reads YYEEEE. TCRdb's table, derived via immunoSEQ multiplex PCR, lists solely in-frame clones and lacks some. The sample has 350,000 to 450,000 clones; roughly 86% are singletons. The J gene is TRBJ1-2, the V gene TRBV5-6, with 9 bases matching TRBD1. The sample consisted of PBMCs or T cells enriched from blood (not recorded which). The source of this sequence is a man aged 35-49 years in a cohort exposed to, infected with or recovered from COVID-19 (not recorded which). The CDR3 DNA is TGTGCCAGCAGCGCGGACAGGGGCTCCTATGGCTACACCTTC. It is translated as CASSADRGSYGYTF.